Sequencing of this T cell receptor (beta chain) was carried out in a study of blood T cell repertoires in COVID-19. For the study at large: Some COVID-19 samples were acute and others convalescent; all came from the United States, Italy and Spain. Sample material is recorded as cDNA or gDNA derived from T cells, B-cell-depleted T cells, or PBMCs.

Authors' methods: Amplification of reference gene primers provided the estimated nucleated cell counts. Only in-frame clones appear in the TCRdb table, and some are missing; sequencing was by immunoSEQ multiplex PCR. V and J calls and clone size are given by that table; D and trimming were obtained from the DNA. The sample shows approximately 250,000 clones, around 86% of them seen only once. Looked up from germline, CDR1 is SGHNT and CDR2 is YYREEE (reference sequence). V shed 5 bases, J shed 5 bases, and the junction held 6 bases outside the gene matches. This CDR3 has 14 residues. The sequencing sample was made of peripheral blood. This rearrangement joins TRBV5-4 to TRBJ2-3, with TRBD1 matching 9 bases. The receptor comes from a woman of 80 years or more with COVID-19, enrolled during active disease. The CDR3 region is CASSLQGAGDTQYF. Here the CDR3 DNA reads TGTGCCAGCAGTCTACAGGGGGCTGGAGATACGCAGTATTTT.